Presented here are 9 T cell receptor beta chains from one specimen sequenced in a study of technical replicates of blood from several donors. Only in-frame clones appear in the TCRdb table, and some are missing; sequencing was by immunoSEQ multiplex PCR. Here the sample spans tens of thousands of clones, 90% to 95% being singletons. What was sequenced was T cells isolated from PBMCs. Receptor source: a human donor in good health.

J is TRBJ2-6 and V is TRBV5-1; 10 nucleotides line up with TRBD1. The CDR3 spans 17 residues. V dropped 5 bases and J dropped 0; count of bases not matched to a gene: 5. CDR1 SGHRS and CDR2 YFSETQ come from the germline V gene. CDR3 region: CASRPDRGLSGANVLTF. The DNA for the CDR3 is TGCGCCAGCAGACCCGACAGGGGGCTCTCTGGGGCCAACGTCCTGACTTTC. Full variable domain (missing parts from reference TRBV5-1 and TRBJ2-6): KAGVTQTPRYLIKTRGQQVTLSCSPISGHRSVSWYQQTPGQGLQFLFEYFSETQRNKGNFPGRFSGRQFSNSRSEMNVSTLELGDSALYLCASRPDRGLSGANVLTFGAGSRLTVL.

The CDR3 nucleotides are TGCGCCAGCAGCCAAGACGGACAGACTCTGTTTTTT. Amino acids: CASSQDGQTLFF. J is TRBJ1-4 and V is TRBV4-1; the D gene is possibly TRBD1 (6 bases). CDR3 length equals 12 residues. CDR1 and CDR2 (germline): MGHRA, YSYEKL. The V end was cut by 0 bases, the J end by 14 bases, with 10 bases between.

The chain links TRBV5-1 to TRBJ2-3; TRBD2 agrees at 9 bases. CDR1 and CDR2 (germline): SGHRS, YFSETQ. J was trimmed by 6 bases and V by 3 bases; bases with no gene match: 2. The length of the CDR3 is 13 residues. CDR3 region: CASSSTSGDTQYF. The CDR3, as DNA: TGCGCCAGCAGCTCGACTAGCGGCGATACGCAGTATTTT.

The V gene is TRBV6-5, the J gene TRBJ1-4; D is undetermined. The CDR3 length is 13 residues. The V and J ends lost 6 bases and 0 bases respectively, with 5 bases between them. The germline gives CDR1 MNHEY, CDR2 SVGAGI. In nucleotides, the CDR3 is TGTGCCAGCAGGGGCACAACTAATGAAAAACTGTTTTTT. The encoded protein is CASRGTTNEKLFF.

CDR3 in amino acids: CASSLTANLGTINEKLFF. CDR3 DNA: TGTGCCAGCAGCTTAACCGCCAATCTTGGGACAATAAATGAAAAACTGTTTTTT. This chain connects TRBV7-6 to TRBJ1-4; perhaps TRBD1 as D (6 bases). In germline, CDR1 is SGHVS, CDR2 FNYEAQ. The ends were cut back, 2 bases at V and 5 bases at J, with 21 bases in the middle. The CDR3 is 18 residues long. Full variable domain (outside the CDR3, taken from reference TRBV7-6 and TRBJ1-4): GAGVSQSPRYKVTKRGQDVALRCDPISGHVSLYWYRQALGQGPEFLTYFNYEAQQDKSGLPNDRFSAERPEGSISTLTIQRTEQRDSAMYRCASSLTANLGTINEKLFFGSGTQLSVL.

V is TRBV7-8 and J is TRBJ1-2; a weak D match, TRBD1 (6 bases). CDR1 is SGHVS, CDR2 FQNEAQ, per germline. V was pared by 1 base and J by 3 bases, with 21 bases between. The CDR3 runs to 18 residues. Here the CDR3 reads CASSLVQTGVGSDYGYTF. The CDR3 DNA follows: TGTGCCAGCAGCTTAGTACAGACAGGAGTAGGGAGCGACTATGGCTACACCTTC.

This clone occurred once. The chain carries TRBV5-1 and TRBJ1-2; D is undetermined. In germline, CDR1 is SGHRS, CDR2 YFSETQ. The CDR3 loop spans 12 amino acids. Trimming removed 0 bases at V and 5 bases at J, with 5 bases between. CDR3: CASSLDRYGYTF. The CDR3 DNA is TGCGCCAGCAGCTTGGACAGATATGGCTACACCTTC.

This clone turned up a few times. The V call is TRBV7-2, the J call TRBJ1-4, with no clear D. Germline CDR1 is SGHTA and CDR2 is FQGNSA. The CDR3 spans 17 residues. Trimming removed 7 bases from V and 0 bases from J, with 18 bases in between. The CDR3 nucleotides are TGTGCCAGCACTCCATCGGTGCTTTCTGCAACTAATGAAAAACTGTTTTTT. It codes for CASTPSVLSATNEKLFF.

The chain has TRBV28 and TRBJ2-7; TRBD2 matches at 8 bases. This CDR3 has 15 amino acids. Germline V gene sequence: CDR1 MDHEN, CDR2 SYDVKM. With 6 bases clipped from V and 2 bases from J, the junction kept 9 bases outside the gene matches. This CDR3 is CASRGGSGTPYEQYF. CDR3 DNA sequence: TGTGCCAGCAGGGGGGGTAGCGGGACACCCTACGAGCAGTACTTC.